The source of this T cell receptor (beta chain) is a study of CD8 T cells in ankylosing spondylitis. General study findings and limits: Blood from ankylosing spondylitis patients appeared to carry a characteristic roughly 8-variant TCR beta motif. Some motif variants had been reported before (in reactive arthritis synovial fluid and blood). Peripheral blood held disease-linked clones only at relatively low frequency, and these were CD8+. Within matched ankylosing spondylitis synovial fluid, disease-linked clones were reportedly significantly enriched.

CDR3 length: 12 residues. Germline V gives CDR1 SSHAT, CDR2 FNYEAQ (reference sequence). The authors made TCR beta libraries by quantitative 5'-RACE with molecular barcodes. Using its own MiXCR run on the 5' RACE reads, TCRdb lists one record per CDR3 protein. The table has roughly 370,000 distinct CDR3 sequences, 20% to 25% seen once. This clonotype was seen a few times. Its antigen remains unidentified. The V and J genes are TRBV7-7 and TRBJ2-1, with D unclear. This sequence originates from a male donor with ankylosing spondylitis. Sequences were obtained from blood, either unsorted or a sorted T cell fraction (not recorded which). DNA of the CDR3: TGTGCTAGTCTTGAGGTTGGGAATGAGCAGTTCTTC. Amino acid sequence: CASLEVGNEQFF.